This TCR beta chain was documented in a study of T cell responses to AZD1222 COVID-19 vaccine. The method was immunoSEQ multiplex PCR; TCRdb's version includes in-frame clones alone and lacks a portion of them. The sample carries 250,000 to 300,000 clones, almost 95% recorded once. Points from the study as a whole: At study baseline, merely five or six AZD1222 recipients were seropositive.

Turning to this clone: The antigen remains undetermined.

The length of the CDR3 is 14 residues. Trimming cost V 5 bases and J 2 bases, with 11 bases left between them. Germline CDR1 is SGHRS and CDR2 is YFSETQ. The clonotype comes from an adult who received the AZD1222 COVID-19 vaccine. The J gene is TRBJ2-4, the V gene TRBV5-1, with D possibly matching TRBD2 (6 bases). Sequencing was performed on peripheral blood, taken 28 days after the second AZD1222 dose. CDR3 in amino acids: CASRLGGTKNIQYF. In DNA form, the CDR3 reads TGCGCCAGCAGGCTAGGAGGGACCAAAAACATTCAGTACTTC.